This passage covers 2 T cell receptor beta chains from one sample sequenced in a study of OX40 agonist ivuxolimab in advanced cancers. Using immunoSEQ multiplex PCR, the repertoire was profiled, and TCRdb retains in-frame clones only, with some absent. The sample holds tens of thousands of clones, more than 75% seen once. Source: CD4+ or CD8+ T cells sorted from blood, taken in a trial of the OX40 agonist ivuxolimab. The source of these receptors is an adult with an advanced solid tumor such as melanoma, head and neck, liver or kidney cancer.

The genes are TRBV5-4 and TRBJ2-3; tentative D call: TRBD2 (6 bases). Trimming pared 0 bases from V and 5 bases from J, leaving 10 bases between. The CDR3 is 14 residues long. Germline CDR1 is SGHNT and CDR2 is YYREEE (reference sequence). CDR3: CASSLALAKDTQYF. The CDR3 bases are TGTGCCAGCAGCTTGGCTCTAGCGAAAGATACGCAGTATTTT.

This clone appeared many times. V usage is TRBV19 and J usage is TRBJ2-5, with D perhaps matching TRBD2 (6 bases). Germline-derived CDR1 and CDR2 are LNHDA and SQIVND (reference sequence). Trimming took off 7 bases at V and 9 bases at J, with 18 bases between the two ends. CDR3 length: 13 amino acids. The CDR3 spells CASTPGTADAQYF. The CDR3 nucleotides read TGTGCCAGTACCCCCGGGACTGCTGACGCCCAGTACTTC.